The clone carrying this T cell receptor (beta chain) has just a few counts. One entry per CDR3 protein results from TCRdb running MiXCR on the RT-PCR reads. This table has hundreds of thousands of distinct CDR3 sequences, about 11% appearing once. The V segment lost 5 bases and the J segment 4 bases; nucleotides outside the gene matches: 9. The CDR3 is made up of 15 amino acids. This sample was taken from a study of response to subunit inactivated influenza vaccine. The data also belong to a second study, concerning T cells expressing NK-cell markers. That source notes: What made the TCR beta cDNA was 5'RACE template switching with UMIs. There were seven HCMV-seropositive donors and one seronegative donor among the eight sequenced. These same clonotypes (in several donors) also led the CD3+CD56-NKG2C+ fraction.

The sequencing here drew on PBMCs from blood, taken on the day of vaccination. J is TRBJ1-2 and V is TRBV12-3 or TRBV12-4; 8 bases align to TRBD1. This TCR came from a man aged 45-65 years who received an inactivated influenza vaccine. The CDR3 nucleotides read TGTGCCAGCAGTCTGACCGGACAGGGCTTCTATGGCTACACCTTC. Its protein product is CASSLTGQGFYGYTF.